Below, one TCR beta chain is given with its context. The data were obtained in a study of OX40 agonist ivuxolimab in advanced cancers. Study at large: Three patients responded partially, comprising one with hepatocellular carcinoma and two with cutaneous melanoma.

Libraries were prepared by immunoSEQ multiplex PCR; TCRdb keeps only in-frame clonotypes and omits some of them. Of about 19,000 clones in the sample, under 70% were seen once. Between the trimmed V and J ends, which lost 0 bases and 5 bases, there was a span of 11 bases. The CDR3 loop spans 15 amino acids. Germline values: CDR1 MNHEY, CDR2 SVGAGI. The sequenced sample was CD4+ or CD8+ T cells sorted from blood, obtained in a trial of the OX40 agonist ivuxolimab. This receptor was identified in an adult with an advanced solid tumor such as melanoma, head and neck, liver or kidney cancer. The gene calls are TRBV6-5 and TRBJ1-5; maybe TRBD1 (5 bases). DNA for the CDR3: TGTGCCAGCAGTTACTCGGAGGGGAGGGATCAGCCCCAGCATTTT. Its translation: CASSYSEGRDQPQHF.